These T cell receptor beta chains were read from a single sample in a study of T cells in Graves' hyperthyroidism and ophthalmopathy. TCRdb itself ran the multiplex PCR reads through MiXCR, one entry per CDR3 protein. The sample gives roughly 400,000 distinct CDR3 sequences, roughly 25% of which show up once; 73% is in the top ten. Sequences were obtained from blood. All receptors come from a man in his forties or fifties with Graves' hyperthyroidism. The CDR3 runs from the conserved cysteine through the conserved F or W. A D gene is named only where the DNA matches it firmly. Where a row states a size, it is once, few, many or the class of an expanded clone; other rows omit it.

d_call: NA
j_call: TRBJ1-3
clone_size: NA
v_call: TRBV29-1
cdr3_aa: CSVVKEGNTIYF
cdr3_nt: TGCAGCGTTGTGAAAGAAGGAAACACCATATATTTT

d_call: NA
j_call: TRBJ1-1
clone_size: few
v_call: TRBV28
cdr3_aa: CASSELRGGTEAFF
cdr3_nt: TGTGCCAGCAGTGAATTACGGGGTGGAACTGAAGCTTTCTTT

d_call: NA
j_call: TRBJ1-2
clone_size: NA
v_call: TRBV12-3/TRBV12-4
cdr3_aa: CASSEGPNYGYTF
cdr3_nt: TGTGCCAGCTCAGAGGGACCGAACTATGGCTACACCTTC

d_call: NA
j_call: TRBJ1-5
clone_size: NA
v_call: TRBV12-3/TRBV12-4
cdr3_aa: CASSDLLGGDQPQHF
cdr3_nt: TGTGCCAGCAGTGACCTACTGGGGGGCGATCAGCCCCAGCATTTT

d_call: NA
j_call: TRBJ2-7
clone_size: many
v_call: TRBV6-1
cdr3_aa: CASSSRRRSYEQYF
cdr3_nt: TGTGCCAGCAGTTCAAGACGGCGCTCCTACGAGCAGTACTTC

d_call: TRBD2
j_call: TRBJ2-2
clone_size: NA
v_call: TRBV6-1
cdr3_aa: CASRPGLAGTGELFF
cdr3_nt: TGTGCCAGCAGACCGGGACTAGCTGGCACCGGGGAGCTGTTTTTT

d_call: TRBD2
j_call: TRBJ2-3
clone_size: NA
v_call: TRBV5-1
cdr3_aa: CASSFLAGGLTDTQYF
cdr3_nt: TGCGCCAGCAGCTTCCTAGCGGGAGGACTCACAGATACGCAGTATTTT

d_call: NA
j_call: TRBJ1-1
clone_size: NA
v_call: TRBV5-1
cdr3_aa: CASSWTSDTEAFF
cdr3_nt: TGCGCCAGCAGCTGGACATCTGACACTGAAGCTTTCTTT

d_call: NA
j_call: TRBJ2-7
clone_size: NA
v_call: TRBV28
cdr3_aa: CASNAMDPYEQYF
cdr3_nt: TGTGCCAGCAATGCCATGGATCCCTACGAGCAGTACTTC

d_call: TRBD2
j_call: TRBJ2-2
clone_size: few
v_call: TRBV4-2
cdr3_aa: CASSPEAGGRTGELFF
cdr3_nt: TGTGCCAGCAGCCCAGAAGCGGGAGGGAGGACCGGGGAGCTGTTTTTT

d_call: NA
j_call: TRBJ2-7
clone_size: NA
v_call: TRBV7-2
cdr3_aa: CASSLAAGPGGASYEQYF
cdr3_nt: TGTGCCAGCAGCTTAGCGGCGGGGCCCGGCGGGGCCTCCTACGAGCAGTACTTC

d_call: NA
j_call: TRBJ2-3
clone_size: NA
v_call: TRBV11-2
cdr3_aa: CASRNLKREQGTDTQYF
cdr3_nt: TGTGCCAGCAGAAATTTAAAGCGAGAACAGGGCACAGATACGCAGTATTTT

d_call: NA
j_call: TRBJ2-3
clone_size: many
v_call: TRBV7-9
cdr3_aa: CASSLYHTDTQYF
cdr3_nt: TGTGCCAGCAGCTTATATCACACAGATACGCAGTATTTT

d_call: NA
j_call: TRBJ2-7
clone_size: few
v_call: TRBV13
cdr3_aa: CASSLGWSDEQYF
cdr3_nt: TGTGCCAGCAGCTTAGGCTGGTCCGACGAGCAGTACTTC

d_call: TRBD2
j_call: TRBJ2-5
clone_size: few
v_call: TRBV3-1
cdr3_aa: CASSQAFEREGRETQYF
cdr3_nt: TGTGCCAGCAGCCAAGCCTTTGAGCGGGAGGGCCGAGAGACCCAGTACTTC

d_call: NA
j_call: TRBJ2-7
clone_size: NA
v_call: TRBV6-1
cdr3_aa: CASSSVEGNEQYF
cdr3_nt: TGTGCCAGCAGTTCCGTAGAAGGAAACGAGCAGTACTTC

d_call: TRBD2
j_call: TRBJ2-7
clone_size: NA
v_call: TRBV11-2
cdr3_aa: CASSPSGGTAYEQYF
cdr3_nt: TGTGCCAGCAGCCCTTCGGGAGGGACGGCCTACGAGCAGTACTTC

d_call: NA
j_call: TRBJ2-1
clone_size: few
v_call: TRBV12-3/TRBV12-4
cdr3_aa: CASQLGINDNEQFF
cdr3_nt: TGTGCCAGTCAACTAGGGATAAACGACAATGAGCAGTTCTTC

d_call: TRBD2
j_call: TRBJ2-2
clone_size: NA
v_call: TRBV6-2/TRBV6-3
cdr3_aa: CASSRAGLAGLTTGELFF
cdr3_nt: TGTGCCAGCAGTCGAGCTGGACTAGCGGGACTTACTACCGGGGAGCTGTTTTTT

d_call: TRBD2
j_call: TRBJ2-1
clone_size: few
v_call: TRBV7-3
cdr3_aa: CASSLTFTSGSAEQFF
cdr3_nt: TGTGCCAGCAGCTTAACGTTTACTAGCGGGAGTGCTGAGCAGTTCTTC

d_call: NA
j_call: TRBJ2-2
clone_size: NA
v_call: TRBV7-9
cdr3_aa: CASSLGVDKAGELFF
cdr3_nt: TGTGCCAGCAGCTTAGGGGTGGATAAGGCCGGGGAGCTGTTTTTT

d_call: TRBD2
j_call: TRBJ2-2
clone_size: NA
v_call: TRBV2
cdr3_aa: CASERTSGGTGELFF
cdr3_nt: TGTGCCAGCGAGAGGACTAGCGGGGGCACCGGGGAGCTGTTTTTT

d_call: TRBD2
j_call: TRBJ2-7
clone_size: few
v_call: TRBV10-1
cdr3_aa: CASSESATSGEQYF
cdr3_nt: TGCGCCAGCAGTGAGTCGGCGACTAGCGGCGAGCAGTACTTC

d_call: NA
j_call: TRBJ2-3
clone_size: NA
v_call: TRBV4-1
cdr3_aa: CASSEDHLNTDTQYF
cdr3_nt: TGCGCCAGCAGCGAAGACCATCTGAACACAGATACGCAGTATTTT

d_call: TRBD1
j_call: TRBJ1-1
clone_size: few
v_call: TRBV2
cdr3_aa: CASSRDRQNTEAFF
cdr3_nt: TGTGCCAGCAGTAGGGACAGACAGAACACTGAAGCTTTCTTT

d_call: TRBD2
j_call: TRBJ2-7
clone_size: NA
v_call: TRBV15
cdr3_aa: CATRGLAGGRALGGEQYF
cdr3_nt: TGTGCCACCAGGGGACTAGCGGGAGGAAGGGCCCTGGGTGGCGAGCAGTACTTC

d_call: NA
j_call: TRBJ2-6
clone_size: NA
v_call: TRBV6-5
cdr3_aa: CASSNSGANVLTF
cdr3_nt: TGTGCCAGCAGTAACTCTGGGGCCAACGTCCTGACTTTC

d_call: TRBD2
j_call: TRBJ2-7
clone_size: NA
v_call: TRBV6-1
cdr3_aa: CAISEYSGSSYEQYF
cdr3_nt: TGTGCCATCAGTGAGTATAGCGGGAGCTCCTACGAGCAGTACTTC

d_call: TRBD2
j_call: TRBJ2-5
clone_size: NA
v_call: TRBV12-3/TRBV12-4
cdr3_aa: CASTPSGRGWETQYF
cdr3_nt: TGTGCCAGCACTCCTAGCGGGAGGGGTTGGGAGACCCAGTACTTC

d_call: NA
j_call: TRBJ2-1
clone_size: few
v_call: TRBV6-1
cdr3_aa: CASSSGDENEQFF
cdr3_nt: TGTGCCAGCAGTTCGGGAGATGAAAATGAGCAGTTCTTC

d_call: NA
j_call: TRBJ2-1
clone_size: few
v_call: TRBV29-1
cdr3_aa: CSGGETEQFF
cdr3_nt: TGCAGCGGCGGAGAGACAGAGCAGTTCTTC